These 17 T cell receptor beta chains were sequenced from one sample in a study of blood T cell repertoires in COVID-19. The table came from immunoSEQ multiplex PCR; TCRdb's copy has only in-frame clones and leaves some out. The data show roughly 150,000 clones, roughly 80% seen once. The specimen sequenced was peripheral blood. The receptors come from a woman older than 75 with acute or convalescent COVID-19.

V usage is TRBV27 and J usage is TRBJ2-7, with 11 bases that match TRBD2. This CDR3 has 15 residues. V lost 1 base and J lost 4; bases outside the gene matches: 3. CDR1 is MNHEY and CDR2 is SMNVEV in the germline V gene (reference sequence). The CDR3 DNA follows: TGTGCCAGCAGTTTATTGACTAGCGGGGTTTACGAGCAGTACTTC. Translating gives CASSLLTSGVYEQYF.

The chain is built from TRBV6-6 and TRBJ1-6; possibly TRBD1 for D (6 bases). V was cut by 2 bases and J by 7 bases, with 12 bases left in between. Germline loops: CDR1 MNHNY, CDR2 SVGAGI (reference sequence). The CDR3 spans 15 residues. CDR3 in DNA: TGTGCCAGCAGTTACGAGGACAGCCACAATTCACCCCTCCACTTT. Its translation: CASSYEDSHNSPLHF.

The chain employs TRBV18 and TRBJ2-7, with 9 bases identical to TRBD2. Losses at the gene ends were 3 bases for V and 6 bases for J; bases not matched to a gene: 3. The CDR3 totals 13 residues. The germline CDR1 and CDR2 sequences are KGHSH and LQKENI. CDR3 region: CASSPGTSSEQYF. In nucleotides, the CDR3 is TGTGCCAGCTCACCCGGGACTAGCTCCGAGCAGTACTTC.

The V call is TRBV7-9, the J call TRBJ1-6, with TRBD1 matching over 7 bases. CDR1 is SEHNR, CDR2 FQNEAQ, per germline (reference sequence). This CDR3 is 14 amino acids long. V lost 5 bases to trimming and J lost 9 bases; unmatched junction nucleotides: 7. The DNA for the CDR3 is TGTGCCAGCAGCCGAGGGACAGTAGCTTCACCCCTCCACTTT. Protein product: CASSRGTVASPLHF.

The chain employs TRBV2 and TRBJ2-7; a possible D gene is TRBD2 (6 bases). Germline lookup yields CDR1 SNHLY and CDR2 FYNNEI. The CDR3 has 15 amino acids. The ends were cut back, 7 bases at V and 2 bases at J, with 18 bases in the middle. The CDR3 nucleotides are TGTGCCAGCACACTGAGGCGGGGCCAAACCTACGAGCAGTACTTC. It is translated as CASTLRRGQTYEQYF.

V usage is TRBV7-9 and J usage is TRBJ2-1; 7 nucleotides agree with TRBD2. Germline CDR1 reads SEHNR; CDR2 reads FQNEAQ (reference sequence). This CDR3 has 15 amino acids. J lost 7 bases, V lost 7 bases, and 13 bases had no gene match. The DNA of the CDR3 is TGTGCCAGCATCCCGGGGGGAGGGCCGGGGAATGAGCAGTTCTTC. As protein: CASIPGGGPGNEQFF.

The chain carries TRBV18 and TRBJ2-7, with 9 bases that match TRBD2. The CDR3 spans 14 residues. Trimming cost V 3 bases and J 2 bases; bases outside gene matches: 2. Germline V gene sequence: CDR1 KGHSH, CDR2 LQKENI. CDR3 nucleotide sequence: TGTGCCAGCTCACCTTTAGCGGGAGCCTACGAGCAGTACTTC. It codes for CASSPLAGAYEQYF.

The CDR3 DNA reads as TGTGCCAGCAGCCGGGACCAGGGGCGCCCGAACACTGAAGCTTTCTTT. It codes for CASSRDQGRPNTEAFF. V gene TRBV4-2 combines with J gene TRBJ1-1, with D possibly TRBD1 on 6 matching bases. Germline CDR1 reads LGHNA; CDR2 reads YNFKEQ. V was pared by 4 bases and J by 1 base, with 16 bases between. The CDR3 has 16 amino acids.

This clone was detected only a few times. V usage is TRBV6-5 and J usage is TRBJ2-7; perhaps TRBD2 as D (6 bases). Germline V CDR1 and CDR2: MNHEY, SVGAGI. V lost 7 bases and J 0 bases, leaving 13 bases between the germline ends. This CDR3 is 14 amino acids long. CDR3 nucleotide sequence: TGTGCCAGCATCAAAAGGGAGGTCTCCTACGAGCAGTACTTC. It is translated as CASIKREVSYEQYF.

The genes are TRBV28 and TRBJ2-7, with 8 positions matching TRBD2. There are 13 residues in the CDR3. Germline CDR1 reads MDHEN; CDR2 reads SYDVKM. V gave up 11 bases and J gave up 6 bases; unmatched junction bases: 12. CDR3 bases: TGTGCCTGTGGGGGCGGGAGGACGGGCGAGCAGTACTTC. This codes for CACGGGRTGEQYF.

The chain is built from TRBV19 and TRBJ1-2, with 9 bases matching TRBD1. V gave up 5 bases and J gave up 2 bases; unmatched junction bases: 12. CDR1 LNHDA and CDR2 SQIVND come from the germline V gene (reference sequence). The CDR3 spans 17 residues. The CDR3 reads CASSVPGTGTLNYGYTF. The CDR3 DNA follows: TGTGCCAGTAGTGTGCCCGGGACAGGGACTCTAAACTATGGCTACACCTTC.

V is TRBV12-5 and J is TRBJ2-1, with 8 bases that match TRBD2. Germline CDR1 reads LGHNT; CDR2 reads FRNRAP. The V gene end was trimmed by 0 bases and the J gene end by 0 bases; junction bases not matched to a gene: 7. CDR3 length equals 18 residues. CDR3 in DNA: TGTGCTAGTGGTTTGGTAGCTAGCGGGTTGGGCTCCTACAATGAGCAGTTCTTC. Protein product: CASGLVASGLGSYNEQFF.

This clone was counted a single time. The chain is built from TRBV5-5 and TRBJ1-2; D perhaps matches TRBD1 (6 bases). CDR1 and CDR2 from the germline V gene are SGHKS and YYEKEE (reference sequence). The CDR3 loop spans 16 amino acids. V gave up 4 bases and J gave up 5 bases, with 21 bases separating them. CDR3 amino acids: CASSTWTEPLLYGYTF. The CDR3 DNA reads TGTGCCAGCAGCACCTGGACAGAGCCCCTTCTATATGGCTACACCTTC.

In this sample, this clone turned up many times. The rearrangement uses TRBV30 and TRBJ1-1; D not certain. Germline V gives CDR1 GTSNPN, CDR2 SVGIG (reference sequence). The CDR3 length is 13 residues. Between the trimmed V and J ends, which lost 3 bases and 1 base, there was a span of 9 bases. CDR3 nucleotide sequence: TGTGCCTGGAGAACAGAAGCGAACACTGAAGCTTTCTTT. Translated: CAWRTEANTEAFF. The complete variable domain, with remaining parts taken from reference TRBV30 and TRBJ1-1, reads SQTIHQWPATLVQPVGSPLSLECTVEGTSNPNLYWYRQAAGRGLQLLFYSVGIGQISSEVPQNLSASRPQDRQFILSSKKLLLSDSGFYLCAWRTEANTEAFFGQGTRLTVV.

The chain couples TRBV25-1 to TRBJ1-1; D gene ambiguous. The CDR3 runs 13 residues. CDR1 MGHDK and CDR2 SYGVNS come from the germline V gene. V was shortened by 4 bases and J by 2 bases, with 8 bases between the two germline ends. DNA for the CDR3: TGTGCCAGCAGTGGAGCGGTAAACACTGAAGCTTTCTTT. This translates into CASSGAVNTEAFF.

Here the CDR3 DNA reads TGCGCCAGCACGGGTCGAGGGTCAAATGAGCAGTTCTTC. This encodes CASTGRGSNEQFF. This chain links TRBV10-2 with TRBJ2-1, with D possibly TRBD2 on 5 matching bases. V was cut by 7 bases and J by 7 bases, with 14 bases left in between. Germline lookup yields CDR1 WSHSY and CDR2 SAAADI. The CDR3 is 13 residues long.

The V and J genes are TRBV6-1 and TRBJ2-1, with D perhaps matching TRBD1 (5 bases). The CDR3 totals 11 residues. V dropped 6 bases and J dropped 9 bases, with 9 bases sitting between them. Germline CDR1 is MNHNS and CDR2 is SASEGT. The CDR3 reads CASSYQGEQFF. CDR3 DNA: TGTGCCAGCAGCTATCAGGGTGAGCAGTTCTTC.